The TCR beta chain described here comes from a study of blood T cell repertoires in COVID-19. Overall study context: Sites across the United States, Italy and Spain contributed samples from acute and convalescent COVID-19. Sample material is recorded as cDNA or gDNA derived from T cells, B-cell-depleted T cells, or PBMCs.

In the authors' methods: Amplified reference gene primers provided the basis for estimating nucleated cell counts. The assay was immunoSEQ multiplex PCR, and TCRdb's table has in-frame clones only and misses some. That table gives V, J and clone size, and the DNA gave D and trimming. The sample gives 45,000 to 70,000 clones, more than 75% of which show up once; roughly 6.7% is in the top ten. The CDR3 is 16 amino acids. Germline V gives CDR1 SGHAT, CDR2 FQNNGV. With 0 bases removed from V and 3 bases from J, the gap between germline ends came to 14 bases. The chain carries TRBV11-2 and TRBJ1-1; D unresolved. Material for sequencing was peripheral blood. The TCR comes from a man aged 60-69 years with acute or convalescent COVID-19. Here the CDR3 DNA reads TGTGCCAGCAGCTTAGATCCCTTCGGCGGGGACACTGAAGCTTTCTTT. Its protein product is CASSLDPFGGDTEAFF.